This entry features one T cell receptor beta chain sequence. The data originate from a study of blood T cell repertoires in COVID-19. At the level of the study: Researchers got acute and convalescent COVID-19 samples from the United States, Italy and Spain.

Authors' processing steps: Estimates of nucleated cell counts were drawn from the amplification of reference gene primers. Some clones are missing from TCRdb's copy, which holds only in-frame ones; the method was immunoSEQ multiplex PCR. Clonal size and the V and J genes are those of that table, whereas D and trimming came from the DNA. The sample holds about 240,000 clones, approximately 83% seen once. The TCR comes from a woman older than 75 with acute or convalescent COVID-19. What was sequenced was peripheral blood.

The CDR3 DNA is TGTGCCAGCAGTATCATTACAGGAGAAACTGAAGCTTTCTTT. It codes for CASSIITGETEAFF. The rearrangement joins TRBV2 to TRBJ1-1, with a possible D match to TRBD1 (5 bases). The V gene lost 5 bases and the J gene lost 5 bases, with 15 bases spanning the gap. The germline CDR1 and CDR2 sequences are SNHLY and FYNNEI. This CDR3 spans 14 amino acids.